These T cell receptor beta chains were read from a single sample in a study of cytomegalovirus exposure and HLA in healthy donors. Produced via immunoSEQ multiplex PCR; TCRdb's table is partial and in-frame only. The table shows around 130,000 clones, with more than 65% occurring only once. Sequencing was performed on PBMCs. The receptors come from a woman in her twenties or thirties in good health and CMV-seronegative. CDR3s include the opening cysteine and the closing phenylalanine or tryptophan. D genes are given only for firm matches. Clone size is shown for a subset of rows, as once, few, many or a class of expanded clone.

>TRBV29-1|TRBJ1-5|NA|NA
TGCAGCGTCTATCTACCGGGGGAGCCCCAGCATTTT
CSVYLPGEPQHF
>TRBV7-2|TRBJ2-1|TRBD1|once
TGTGCCAGCACCTTAGTGTGGGACAGGACAGTCCCGCAGTTCTTC
CASTLVWDRTVPQFF
>TRBV7-9|TRBJ2-2|NA|few
TGTGCCAGCACCGGTTTCGGGGAGCTGTTTTTT
CASTGFGELFF
>TRBV14|TRBJ1-1|NA|NA
TGTGCCAGCAGCCAAGCAGGGGACACTGAAGCTTTCTTT
CASSQAGDTEAFF
>TRBV19|TRBJ1-2|TRBD1|few
TGTGCCAGTAGCTCCGGGACAGGAGGGACTAACTATGGCTACACCTTC
CASSSGTGGTNYGYTF
>TRBV20-1|TRBJ1-4|NA|NA
TGCAGTGCTAGTCTGAGGGAAAAACTGTTTTTT
CSASLREKLFF
>TRBV9|TRBJ2-5|NA|NA
TGTGCCAGCAGCGTAGAGCCAGGGAAGGGGACCCAGTACTTC
CASSVEPGKGTQYF
>TRBV29-1|TRBJ2-7|TRBD2|NA
TGCAGCGTGGGACTAGCGGGGGCCTACGAGCAGTACTTC
CSVGLAGAYEQYF
>TRBV5-6|TRBJ1-1|NA|few
TGTGCCAGCAGCTTGGATGTATACACTGAAGCTTTCTTT
CASSLDVYTEAFF
>TRBV6-4|TRBJ2-3|TRBD2|NA
TGTGCCAGCAGTGACTCTAGCGGGGGCACAGATACGCAGTATTTT
CASSDSSGGTDTQYF
>TRBV18|TRBJ2-3|TRBD2|NA
TGTGCCAGCTCACCGTACAGCGGGGGGAACACAGATACGCAGTATTTT
CASSPYSGGNTDTQYF
>TRBV4-2|TRBJ2-6|TRBD2|NA
TGTGCCAGCAGCCGGAGCGGGGGGGTTGCCAACGTCCTGACTTTC
CASSRSGGVANVLTF
>TRBV6-4|TRBJ1-4|TRBD1|NA
TGTGCCAGCAGCGCCGGGACAGGGCAGGGGGATGAAAAACTGTTTTTT
CASSAGTGQGDEKLFF
>TRBV6-1|TRBJ2-1|NA|NA
TGTGCCAGCAGTGAAATTCCCTTACAGGGTAATGAGCAGTTCTTC
CASSEIPLQGNEQFF
>TRBV10-3|TRBJ1-3|NA|NA
TGTGCCATCAGTGAGTCAGGGGCTGGAAACACCATATATTTT
CAISESGAGNTIYF
>TRBV28|TRBJ2-7|TRBD2|once
TGTGCCAGCAGTTATCTTAGTCCTAGCGGGACCTACGAGCAGTACTTC
CASSYLSPSGTYEQYF
>TRBV21-1|TRBJ2-7|NA|NA
TGTGCCAGCAGCTTGGGGAGGTTCTACGAGCAGTACTTC
CASSLGRFYEQYF
>TRBV6-1|TRBJ2-1|TRBD2|few
TGTGCCAGCAGTGTTCTAGCGGGCTCCTACAATGAGCAGTTCTTC
CASSVLAGSYNEQFF
>TRBV18|TRBJ2-5|TRBD1|NA
TGTGCCAGCTCACCAAAGGACAGGGTTCAAGAGACCCAGTACTTC
CASSPKDRVQETQYF
>TRBV9|TRBJ2-1|TRBD2|NA
TGTGCCAGCAGCGAAGGCGGGGGGATCGATGAGCAGTTCTTC
CASSEGGGIDEQFF
>TRBV5-1|TRBJ2-1|TRBD1|NA
TGCGCCAGCAGCACCGCTTACAGGGGCAATGAGCAGTTCTTC
CASSTAYRGNEQFF
>TRBV28|TRBJ1-5|TRBD1|few
TGTGCCAGCAGTTTGAGGGAGAGCGGACAGGGCAATCAGCCCCAGCATTTT
CASSLRESGQGNQPQHF
>TRBV30|TRBJ2-7|TRBD2|few
TGTGCCTGGAGTCCGACTAGCGGGAGTACGCAGGTAAAGTACTTC
CAWSPTSGSTQVKYF
>TRBV10-2|TRBJ2-1|TRBD2|NA
TGCGCCAGCCAGAGAACTAGCGGGGTTGAGCAGTTCTTC
CASQRTSGVEQFF
>TRBV7-9|TRBJ2-2|NA|few
TGTGCCAGCAGCTTAGCAGGGGCCGGGGAGCTGTTTTTT
CASSLAGAGELFF
>TRBV5-6|TRBJ1-6|TRBD1|few
TGTGCCAGCAGCTTGAGGCAGGGGGGCTTTGGGAATTCACCCCTCCACTTT
CASSLRQGGFGNSPLHF
>TRBV25-1|TRBJ1-4|TRBD1|NA
TGTGCCAGCAGCAGGGGGGCAGCTAATGAAAAACTGTTTTTT
CASSRGAANEKLFF
>TRBV21-1|TRBJ2-3|NA|NA
TGTGCCAGCAGCAAAGCGCTATCTAGCACAGATACGCAGTATTTT
CASSKALSSTDTQYF
>TRBV11-2|TRBJ2-7|TRBD1|NA
TGTGCCAGCAGCGCGCCCGGACAGGGGAAGCCCTACGAGCAGTACTTC
CASSAPGQGKPYEQYF
>TRBV27|TRBJ2-2|TRBD1|NA
TGTGCCAGCAGTTTTGCGGACAGGGATACGACCGGGGAGCTGTTTTTT
CASSFADRDTTGELFF
>TRBV5-1|TRBJ2-5|TRBD1|once
TGCGCCAGCAGCGCCTGGGACAGGGGGGGAGAGACCCAGTACTTC
CASSAWDRGGETQYF
>TRBV10-3|TRBJ1-2|NA|NA
TGTGCCATCGCCCAGTCCTATGGCTACACCTTC
CAIAQSYGYTF
>TRBV4-2|TRBJ1-4|TRBD1|NA
TGTGCCAGCAGCCAAGATCGGACAGGGGGAAATGAAAAACTGTTTTTT
CASSQDRTGGNEKLFF
>TRBV4-1|TRBJ1-4|TRBD1|NA
TGCGCCAGCAGCCTAGACCCCGGGACAGGTTTGAGGGAACTGTTTTTT
CASSLDPGTGLRELFF
>TRBV16|TRBJ1-1|NA|NA
TGTGCCAGCAGCCAATTTTTTCCAGGGCTGAGCACTGAAGCTTTCTTT
CASSQFFPGLSTEAFF
>TRBV28|TRBJ1-5|TRBD1|NA
TGTGCCAGCAGTGGTGTCTCTCCGGGACAGGGGGTTTATAGCAATCAGCCCCAGCATTTT
CASSGVSPGQGVYSNQPQHF
>TRBV2|TRBJ2-7|NA|NA
TGTGCCAGCAGCCGAAGCCTTGAAAGGGGGGAGCAGTACTTC
CASSRSLERGEQYF
>TRBV6-6|TRBJ1-5|TRBD1|few
TGTGCCAGCAGTTCACAGGGGGCCGGCGGCAATCAGCCCCAGCATTTT
CASSSQGAGGNQPQHF
>TRBV6-5|TRBJ1-1|NA|NA
TGTGCCAGCAGTCCCCCGGGGAACACTGAAGCTTTCTTT
CASSPPGNTEAFF
>TRBV7-6|TRBJ2-7|TRBD1|once
TGTGCCAGCAGCGAAGACTCCGGGACAGGTCTTTACGAGCAGTACTTC
CASSEDSGTGLYEQYF
>TRBV7-9|TRBJ2-5|TRBD1|NA
TGTGCCAGCAGCTCACTGTGGCGGGACAGGGAACAAGAGACCCAGTACTTC
CASSSLWRDREQETQYF
>TRBV7-9|TRBJ1-1|TRBD1|few
TGTGCCAGCAGCTTACTCGACAGGGGTGAAGCTTTCTTT
CASSLLDRGEAFF
>TRBV5-1|TRBJ2-1|TRBD1|NA
TGCGCCAGCAGCCTACACCCACGGACAGGGGGGAATGAGCAGTTCTTC
CASSLHPRTGGNEQFF
>TRBV5-1|TRBJ2-5|TRBD2|NA
TGCGCCAGCAGCTATGGGACTAGCGGGGGGGCTGGAGAGACCCAGTACTTC
CASSYGTSGGAGETQYF
>TRBV6-1|TRBJ2-2|NA|NA
TGTGCCAGCAGATCTAGCGTTGGCACCGGGGAGCTGTTTTTT
CASRSSVGTGELFF
>TRBV7-2|TRBJ1-2|NA|NA
TGTGCCAGCAGCTTAGCGCCTCCGGGGGAGTATGGCTACACCTTC
CASSLAPPGEYGYTF
>TRBV10-1|TRBJ2-7|TRBD2|NA
TGCGCCAGCAGTGAGATAGGAGCGGGAGTCTACGAGCAGTACTTC
CASSEIGAGVYEQYF
>TRBV7-2|TRBJ1-1|NA|few
TGTGCCAGCACCCCTGTGAACAGGGAAACTGAAGCTTTCTTT
CASTPVNRETEAFF
>TRBV13|TRBJ1-5|TRBD1|few
TGTGCCAGCAGCTTAGGAGGACAGGCTCATCAGCCCCAGCATTTT
CASSLGGQAHQPQHF
>TRBV4-1|TRBJ1-2|NA|few
TGCGCCAGCAGCCTTGCCTCAGTGCAGTCCTATGGCTACACCTTC
CASSLASVQSYGYTF